One and the same sample provided the 6 T cell receptor beta chains below, sequenced in a study of T cell responses to AZD1222 COVID-19 vaccine. Libraries were prepared by immunoSEQ multiplex PCR; TCRdb keeps only in-frame clonotypes and omits some of them. The data show 150,000 or so clones, roughly 90% seen once. The sample consisted of peripheral blood, taken 28 days after the second AZD1222 dose. All receptors derive from an adult who received the AZD1222 COVID-19 vaccine.

The chain links TRBV5-1 to TRBJ2-7; D is ambiguous. Germline lookup yields CDR1 SGHRS and CDR2 YFSETQ. This CDR3 has 13 amino acids. The V end was cut by 4 bases, the J end by 7 bases, with 15 bases between. Here the CDR3 DNA reads TGCGCCAGCAGCCACCCGGACCTTGGGGAGCAGTACTTC. Residues: CASSHPDLGEQYF. Supplemented by reference TRBV5-1 and TRBJ2-7, the full variable domain reads KAGVTQTPRYLIKTRGQQVTLSCSPISGHRSVSWYQQTPGQGLQFLFEYFSETQRNKGNFPGRFSGRQFSNSRSEMNVSTLELGDSALYLCASSHPDLGEQYFGPGTRLTVT.

In this sample, this clone turned up once. The CDR3 spells CASSLRLIGNEQFF. The CDR3 DNA follows: TGTGCCAGCAGTTTAAGGCTAATTGGGAATGAGCAGTTCTTC. The V gene is TRBV27, the J gene TRBJ2-1; D uncertain. Trimming pared 2 bases from V and 7 bases from J, leaving 12 bases between. This CDR3 comprises 14 residues. Germline V gene data show CDR1 as MNHEY and CDR2 as SMNVEV (reference sequence).

V and J are TRBV7-9 and TRBJ1-2; TRBD1 aligns across 10 bases. CDR3 size: 19 residues. After removal of 2 bases from V and 0 bases from J, the junction contained 12 bases not matched to a gene. Germline V gives CDR1 SEHNR, CDR2 FQNEAQ (reference sequence). CDR3 region: CASSLMTGGDPLSNYGYTF. CDR3 DNA sequence: TGTGCCAGCAGCTTAATGACAGGGGGCGATCCCCTCTCTAACTATGGCTACACCTTC.

The chain has TRBV2 and TRBJ2-2, with D tentatively TRBD1 (5 bases). Germline CDR1 and CDR2: SNHLY and FYNNEI. The CDR3 spans 13 residues. V lost 7 bases and J 9 bases, leaving 15 bases between the germline ends. CDR3 DNA sequence: TGTGCCAGCACAAGACCAGGGTATCGGGAGCTGTTTTTT. This codes for CASTRPGYRELFF.

The rearrangement uses TRBV5-1 and TRBJ1-1; maybe TRBD1 (6 bases). V was clipped by 6 bases and J by 0 bases, with 9 bases between them. This CDR3 region has 13 residues. CDR1 and CDR2 (germline): SGHRS, YFSETQ. DNA for the CDR3: TGCGCCAGCACTGAGGGGGTGAACACTGAAGCTTTCTTT. Translated, it gives CASTEGVNTEAFF.

This rearrangement joins TRBV19 to TRBJ1-5, with D perhaps matching TRBD1 (5 bases). V gave up 3 bases and J gave up 0 bases, with 12 bases separating them. In germline, CDR1 is LNHDA, CDR2 SQIVND (reference sequence). The CDR3 length is 16 residues. The CDR3 coding sequence is TGTGCCAGTAGTATGTTTCGAGGGGTTAGCAATCAGCCCCAGCATTTT. Encoded protein: CASSMFRGVSNQPQHF.